The present entry profiles one T cell receptor (beta chain) with its context. This CDR3 contains 15 residues. Trimming removed 6 bases at V and 2 bases at J, with 14 bases between. CDR1 is MGHDK and CDR2 is SYGVNS in the germline V gene. Generated by immunoSEQ multiplex PCR, the TCRdb table keeps only in-frame clones and is missing some. The table lists 1.4 million or so clones, approximately 98.5% of them singletons. This entry is derived from a study of shared clonotypes between healthy human individuals. The TCR was taken from a man aged 25-45 years in good health. This chain joins TRBV25-1 and TRBJ1-3; D call uncertain. Sequencing was carried out using naive CD4+ T cells sorted from blood. Subset specified: CD45RA+ positively selected. The CDR3 sequence: CASSAPRAAGNTIYF. The CDR3 DNA reads as TGTGCCAGCAGCGCCCCTCGGGCAGCTGGAAACACCATATATTTT. Using reference TRBV25-1 and TRBJ1-3 for the parts outside the CDR3, the full variable domain is EADIYQTPRYLVIGTGKKITLECSQTMGHDKMYWYQQDPGMELHLIHYSYGVNSTEKGDLSSESTVSRIRTEHFPLTLESARPSHTSQYLCASSAPRAAGNTIYFGEGSWLTVV.